Presented here are 23 T cell receptor beta chains from one specimen sequenced in a study of T cells in Graves' hyperthyroidism and ophthalmopathy. Amplification yielded TCR beta CDR3 regions, with RNA transcripts as the source. HTBI primers were the set used in a first-round RT-PCR of the TCR CDR3. MiXCR, run by TCRdb on the multiplex PCR reads, gives a single entry per CDR3 protein. The sample shows hundreds of thousands of distinct CDR3 sequences, approximately 15% of them seen only once. The specimen sequenced was blood. All receptors derive from a woman aged 55-69 years with Graves' ophthalmopathy.

The gene calls are TRBV19 and TRBJ2-7; D gene ambiguous. CDR3 size: 13 residues. Trimming removed 3 bases at V and 2 bases at J, with 8 bases between. In germline, CDR1 is LNHDA, CDR2 SQIVND (reference sequence). CDR3: CASSIGRTYEQYF. DNA for the CDR3: TGTGCCAGTAGTATCGGCAGGACCTACGAGCAGTACTTC.

The chain is built from TRBV7-9 and TRBJ2-1; D remains ambiguous. The CDR3 has 14 residues. The ends were cut back, 2 bases at V and 6 bases at J, with 11 bases in the middle. Germline V gene data show CDR1 as SEHNR and CDR2 as FQNEAQ (reference sequence). For the CDR3, the DNA is TGTGCCAGCAGCTTACTTGAGGTGGGCAATGAGCAGTTCTTC. Encoded protein: CASSLLEVGNEQFF. Drawing the rest from reference TRBV7-9 and TRBJ2-1, the complete variable domain is DTGVSQNPRHKITKRGQNVTFRCDPISEHNRLYWYRQTLGQGPEFLTYFQNEAQLEKSRLLSDRFSAERPKGSFSTLEIQRTEQGDSAMYLCASSLLEVGNEQFFGPGTRLTVL.

This clonotype has only a few counts. V usage is TRBV7-2 and J usage is TRBJ2-3, with 7 bases fitting TRBD2. The V and J ends lost 5 bases and 7 bases, in that order; junction bases with no gene match: 15. Germline CDR1 is SGHTA and CDR2 is FQGNSA. The CDR3 has 16 amino acids. CDR3 coding DNA: TGTGCCAGCAGCCCCGGGCCTAGCGGCCTCGGAAATACGCAGTATTTT. It encodes CASSPGPSGLGNTQYF.

There are many counts of this clonotype. The V gene is TRBV27, the J gene TRBJ2-7, with TRBD1 matching 10 bases. The CDR3 is made up of 14 amino acids. The junction had 4 bases not matched to a gene; V was cut back by 5 bases and J by 3 bases. Germline V gives CDR1 MNHEY, CDR2 SMNVEV (reference sequence). CDR3 sequence: CASSGDRGFYEQYF. CDR3 bases: TGTGCCAGCAGTGGGGACAGGGGATTCTACGAGCAGTACTTC.

This clonotype has only a few counts. The chain links TRBV7-9 to TRBJ1-2; the D is unclear. CDR1 and CDR2 (germline): SEHNR, FQNEAQ (reference sequence). With 5 bases removed from V and 5 bases from J, the gap between germline ends came to 18 bases. This CDR3 contains 15 residues. This chain's CDR3 is CASSLFGRLGYGYTF. The CDR3, as DNA: TGTGCCAGCAGCCTCTTTGGAAGATTGGGGTATGGCTACACCTTC. The variable domain in full, completed from reference TRBV7-9 and TRBJ1-2, reads DTGVSQNPRHKITKRGQNVTFRCDPISEHNRLYWYRQTLGQGPEFLTYFQNEAQLEKSRLLSDRFSAERPKGSFSTLEIQRTEQGDSAMYLCASSLFGRLGYGYTFGSGTRLTVV.

In its sample, this clonotype was seen many times. The V call is TRBV20-1, the J call TRBJ1-1, with D perhaps TRBD1 (5 bases). This CDR3 has 14 amino acids. Germline V gene lookup returns CDR1 DFQATT and CDR2 SNEGSKA (reference sequence). Trimming removed 6 bases at V and 1 base at J, with 15 bases between. CDR3 sequence reads: CSARRGPANTEAFF. CDR3 DNA sequence: TGCAGTGCCCGCCGGGGACCCGCGAACACTGAAGCTTTCTTT.

This clonotype has a count of ten or more. This chain uses TRBV7-2 with TRBJ2-7; 12 bases are shared with TRBD2. Germline loops: CDR1 SGHTA, CDR2 FQGNSA. This CDR3 is 15 amino acids long. Trimming at V came to 5 bases and at J to 3 bases, leaving 5 bases not matched to a gene. This CDR3 reads CASSPTSGGLYEQYF. The DNA for the CDR3 is TGTGCCAGCAGCCCGACTAGCGGGGGCCTCTACGAGCAGTACTTC.

At least ten counts were recorded for this clonotype. The chain is built from TRBV7-8 and TRBJ2-7; D uncertain. Per the germline V gene, CDR1 is SGHVS and CDR2 is FQNEAQ. The CDR3 spans 15 residues. V lost 1 base and J lost 1, with 11 bases in between. CDR3 sequence reads: CASSLGVVGSYEQYF. The CDR3 nucleotides read TGTGCCAGCAGCTTAGGTGTGGTAGGTTCCTACGAGCAGTACTTC.

This clonotype was seen many times. This rearrangement joins TRBV7-8 to TRBJ2-4; no clear D gene. V lost 4 bases to trimming and J lost 2 bases, with 24 bases between them. The germline gives CDR1 SGHVS, CDR2 FQNEAQ. The CDR3 totals 19 residues. CDR3 coding DNA: TGTGCCAGCAGCTCAACCGTACTCACGTGGGAAGAGACCAAAAACATTCAGTACTTC. Its protein is CASSSTVLTWEETKNIQYF.

This clonotype was detected many times. The chain employs TRBV20-1 and TRBJ1-1; no clear D gene. The CDR3 extends over 12 amino acids. Germline V gene data show CDR1 as DFQATT and CDR2 as SNEGSKA (reference sequence). Trimming cost V 0 bases and J 4 bases, with 6 bases left between them. The CDR3 DNA sequence: TGCAGTGCTAGAGACCCAGGCACTGAAGCTTTCTTT. It translates to CSARDPGTEAFF.

V is TRBV7-3 and J is TRBJ2-3; 7 positions match TRBD1. Germline CDR1 and CDR2: SGHTA and FQGTGA. This CDR3 has 13 residues. V lost 5 bases, J lost 14 bases, and 13 bases stayed unmatched. For the CDR3, the DNA is TGTGCCAGCAGCACCGGCCGACAGGGTATTTGGTATTTT. Translated: CASSTGRQGIWYF.

This clonotype came up many times. This chain links TRBV20-1 with TRBJ2-7, with 8 bases lining up with TRBD1. The V segment lost 6 bases and the J segment 3 bases; nucleotides outside the gene matches: 7. CDR1 is DFQATT, CDR2 SNEGSKA, per germline (reference sequence). CDR3 length: 13 residues. CDR3 sequence (DNA): TGCAGTGCCACCCGGGACAGGATCTACGAGCAGTACTTC. This encodes CSATRDRIYEQYF.

At least ten counts were recorded for this clonotype. The chain has TRBV7-8 and TRBJ1-4; D uncertain. The CDR3 consists of 17 residues. CDR1 is SGHVS, CDR2 FQNEAQ, per germline. V lost 2 bases to trimming and J lost 0 bases, with 13 bases between them. This chain's CDR3 is CASSLMPGYSTNEKLFF. The CDR3 bases are TGTGCCAGCAGCTTAATGCCGGGGTACTCAACTAATGAAAAACTGTTTTTT.

This clonotype was observed many times. The CDR3 DNA reads as TGCAGTGCCAAGTACGTGGGGTCCACCGGGGAGCTGTTTTTT. Protein sequence: CSAKYVGSTGELFF. The V gene is TRBV20-1, the J gene TRBJ2-2; unclear D gene. V was pared by 6 bases and J by 4 bases, with 15 bases between. Germline CDR1 reads DFQATT; CDR2 reads SNEGSKA (reference sequence). The CDR3 extends over 14 amino acids.

In this sample, this clonotype turned up a few times. A much bigger clone sits one base away, suggesting this may be a read error. The chain joins TRBV2 to TRBJ2-7; tentative D call: TRBD2 (5 bases). The CDR3 has 13 residues. The ends were cut back, 4 bases at V and 4 bases at J, with 11 bases in the middle. Germline V gives CDR1 SNHLY, CDR2 FYNNEI. The chain's CDR3 is CASSAQRAYEQYF. DNA for the CDR3: TGTGCCAGCAGTGCCCAGAGGGCGTACGAGCAGTACTTC. Using reference TRBV2 and TRBJ2-7 for the parts outside the CDR3, the full variable domain is EPEVTQTPSHQVTQMGQEVILRCVPISNHLYFYWYRQILGQKVEFLVSFYNNEISEKSEIFDDQFSVERPDGSNFTLKIRSTKLEDSAMYFCASSAQRAYEQYFGPGTRLTVT.

This clonotype was detected many times. The rearrangement uses TRBV27 and TRBJ1-5; D possibly corresponds to TRBD1 (6 bases). The CDR3 length is 12 residues. Looked up from germline, CDR1 is MNHEY and CDR2 is SMNVEV (reference sequence). V lost 9 bases to trimming and J lost 4 bases, with 10 bases between them. This CDR3 reads CASWDTNQPQHF. CDR3 sequence (DNA): TGTGCCAGTTGGGACACAAATCAGCCCCAGCATTTT.

V gene TRBV20-1 combines with J gene TRBJ2-5; tentatively, D is TRBD1 (6 bases). Germline loops: CDR1 DFQATT, CDR2 SNEGSKA (reference sequence). Trimming shortened V by 0 bases and J by 3 bases, and 23 bases separated the two germline ends. This CDR3 is 18 amino acids long. CDR3 sequence (DNA): TGCAGTGCTAGAGACTTTAATTTAAACAGGGTCCGGGAAGAGACCCAGTACTTC. This sequence encodes CSARDFNLNRVREETQYF.

The chain employs TRBV4-3 and TRBJ1-2; D unclear. Germline V CDR1 and CDR2: LGHNA, YSLEER. Trimming stripped 0 bases from V and 8 bases from J, with 10 bases between. This CDR3 contains 13 residues. The CDR3, as DNA: TGCGCCAGCAGCCAAGATATTTTTGGAGGCTACACCTTC. Residues: CASSQDIFGGYTF.

This clonotype was observed a handful of times. The rearrangement uses TRBV4-1 and TRBJ2-1, with 12 bases that match TRBD2. The CDR3 loop spans 16 amino acids. Losses at the gene ends were 4 bases for V and 6 bases for J; bases not matched to a gene: 7. In germline, CDR1 is MGHRA, CDR2 YSYEKL. The CDR3 DNA sequence: TGCGCCAGCAGCCGCCGACTAGCGGGGGAGGTCAATGAGCAGTTCTTC. This codes for CASSRRLAGEVNEQFF.

This clonotype has a count of ten or more. The chain combines TRBV5-1 with TRBJ1-2; 7 nucleotides align to TRBD1. Trimming cost V 2 bases and J 6 bases; bases outside gene matches: 7. Germline V gene sequence: CDR1 SGHRS, CDR2 YFSETQ. The CDR3 consists of 14 residues. The CDR3 loop reads CASSLQGFGDGYTF. The DNA for the CDR3 is TGCGCCAGCAGCTTACAGGGGTTCGGGGATGGCTACACCTTC. The complete variable domain, with remaining parts taken from reference TRBV5-1 and TRBJ1-2, reads KAGVTQTPRYLIKTRGQQVTLSCSPISGHRSVSWYQQTPGQGLQFLFEYFSETQRNKGNFPGRFSGRQFSNSRSEMNVSTLELGDSALYLCASSLQGFGDGYTFGSGTRLTVV.

This chain joins TRBV20-1 and TRBJ2-2, with D possibly TRBD1 on 5 matching bases. The CDR3 is 16 amino acids. The V gene lost 3 bases and the J gene lost 0 bases, with 14 bases spanning the gap. Per germline, CDR1 DFQATT and CDR2 SNEGSKA (reference sequence). The CDR3 DNA is TGCAGTGCTAGTCGAAACAGGATAGCGAACACCGGGGAGCTGTTTTTT. Translating it yields CSASRNRIANTGELFF.

This clonotype occurred many times. The chain combines TRBV5-1 with TRBJ1-2, with TRBD1 as a possible D gene (6 bases). Trimming cost V 4 bases and J 6 bases, with 13 bases left between them. The CDR3 has 13 amino acids. From germline, CDR1 is SGHRS and CDR2 YFSETQ. CDR3 loop: CASSPDRYNGYTF. DNA of the CDR3: TGCGCCAGCAGCCCTGACAGGTACAATGGCTACACCTTC.

Many counts were recorded for this clonotype. The rearrangement joins TRBV30 to TRBJ1-1; 9 positions match TRBD1. The ends lost 7 bases at V and 6 bases at J; junction bases unmatched: 6. In germline, CDR1 is GTSNPN, CDR2 SVGIG (reference sequence). This CDR3 is built from 12 residues. The chain's CDR3 is CAFNRGPSEAFF. In DNA, the CDR3 is TGTGCCTTTAACAGGGGGCCCTCTGAAGCTTTCTTT.